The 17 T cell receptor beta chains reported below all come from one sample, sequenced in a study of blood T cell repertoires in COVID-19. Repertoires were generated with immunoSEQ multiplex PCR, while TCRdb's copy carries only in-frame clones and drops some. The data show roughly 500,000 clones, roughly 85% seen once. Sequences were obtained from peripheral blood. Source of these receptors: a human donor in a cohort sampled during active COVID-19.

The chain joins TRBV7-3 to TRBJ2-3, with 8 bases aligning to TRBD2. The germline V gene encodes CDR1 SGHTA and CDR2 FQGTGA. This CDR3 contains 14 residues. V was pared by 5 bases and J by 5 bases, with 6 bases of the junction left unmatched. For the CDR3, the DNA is TGTGCCAGCAGCCCCGGACTAGCCCAAGATACGCAGTATTTT. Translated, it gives CASSPGLAQDTQYF. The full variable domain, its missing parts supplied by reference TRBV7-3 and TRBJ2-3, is GAGVSQTPSNKVTEKGKYVELRCDPISGHTALYWYRQSLGQGPEFLIYFQGTGAADDSGLPNDRFFAVRPEGSVSTLKIQRTERGDSAVYLCASSPGLAQDTQYFGPGTRLTVL.

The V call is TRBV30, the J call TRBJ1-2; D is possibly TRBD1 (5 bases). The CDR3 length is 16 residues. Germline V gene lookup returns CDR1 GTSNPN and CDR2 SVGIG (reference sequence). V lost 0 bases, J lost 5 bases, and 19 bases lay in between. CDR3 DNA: TGTGCCTGGAGTGTACCTTATCGAGGCGGGGGGTATGGCTACACCTTC. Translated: CAWSVPYRGGGYGYTF.

CDR3 sequence reads: CASSAAGNSYEQYF. In DNA, the CDR3 is TGTGCCAGCAGTGCCGCAGGAAATTCCTACGAGCAGTACTTC. The J gene is TRBJ2-7, the V gene TRBV2; no definite D call. The CDR3 runs 14 residues. V was trimmed by 4 bases and J by 1 base, leaving 11 bases between them. Germline V CDR1 and CDR2: SNHLY, FYNNEI.

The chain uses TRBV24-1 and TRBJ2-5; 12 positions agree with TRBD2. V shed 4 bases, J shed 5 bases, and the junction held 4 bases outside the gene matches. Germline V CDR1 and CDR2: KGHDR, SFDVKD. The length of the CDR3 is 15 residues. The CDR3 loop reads CATSDLTSGRETQYF. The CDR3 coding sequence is TGTGCCACCAGTGACCTAACTAGCGGGAGGGAGACCCAGTACTTC.

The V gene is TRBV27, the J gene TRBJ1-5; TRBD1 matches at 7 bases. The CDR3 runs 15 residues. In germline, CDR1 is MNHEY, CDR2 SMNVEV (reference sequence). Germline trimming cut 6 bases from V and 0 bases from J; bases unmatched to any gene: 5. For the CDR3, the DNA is TGTGCCAGCAGCATGGGACAGCTTAGCAATCAGCCCCAGCATTTT. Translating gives CASSMGQLSNQPQHF.

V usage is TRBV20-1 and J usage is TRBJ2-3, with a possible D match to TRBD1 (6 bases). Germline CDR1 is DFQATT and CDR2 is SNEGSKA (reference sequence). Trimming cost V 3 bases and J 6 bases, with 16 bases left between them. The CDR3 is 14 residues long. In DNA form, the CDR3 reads TGCAGTGCTAGTCGGGACACAACCTGGGATACGCAGTATTTT. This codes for CSASRDTTWDTQYF.

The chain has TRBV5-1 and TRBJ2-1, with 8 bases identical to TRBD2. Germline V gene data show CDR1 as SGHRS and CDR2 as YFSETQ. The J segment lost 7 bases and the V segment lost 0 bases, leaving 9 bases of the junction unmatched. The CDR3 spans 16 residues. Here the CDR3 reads CASSLATGGQWNEQFF. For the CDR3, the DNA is TGCGCCAGCAGCTTGGCCACGGGAGGGCAATGGAATGAGCAGTTCTTC.

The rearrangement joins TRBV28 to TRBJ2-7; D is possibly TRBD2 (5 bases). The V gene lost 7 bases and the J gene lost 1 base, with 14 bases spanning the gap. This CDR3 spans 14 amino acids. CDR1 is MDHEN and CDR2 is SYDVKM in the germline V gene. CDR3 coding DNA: TGTGCCAGCATTCCGGCGGGCAGTTCCTACGAGCAGTACTTC. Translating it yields CASIPAGSSYEQYF.

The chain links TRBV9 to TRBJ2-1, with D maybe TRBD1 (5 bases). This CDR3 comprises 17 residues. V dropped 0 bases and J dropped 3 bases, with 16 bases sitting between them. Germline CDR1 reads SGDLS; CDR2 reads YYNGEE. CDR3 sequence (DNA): TGTGCCAGCAGCGTAGATCCCCTGGGCAGGGACTACAATGAGCAGTTCTTC. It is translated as CASSVDPLGRDYNEQFF. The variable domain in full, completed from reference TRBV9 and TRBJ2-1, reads DSGVTQTPKHLITATGQRVTLRCSPRSGDLSVYWYQQSLDQGLQFLIQYYNGEERAKGNILERFSAQQFPDLHSELNLSSLELGDSALYFCASSVDPLGRDYNEQFFGPGTRLTVL.

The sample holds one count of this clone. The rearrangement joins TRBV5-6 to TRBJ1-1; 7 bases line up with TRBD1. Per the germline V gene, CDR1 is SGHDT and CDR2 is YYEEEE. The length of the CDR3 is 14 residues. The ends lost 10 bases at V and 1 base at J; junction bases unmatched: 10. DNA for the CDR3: TGTGCCGGTAGACAGGGACCAGCGAACACTGAAGCTTTCTTT. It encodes CAGRQGPANTEAFF.

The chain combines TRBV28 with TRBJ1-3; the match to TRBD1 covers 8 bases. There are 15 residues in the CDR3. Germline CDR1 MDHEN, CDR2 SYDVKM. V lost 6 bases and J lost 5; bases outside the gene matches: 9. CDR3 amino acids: CASRSKQGVRNTIYF. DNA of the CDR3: TGTGCCAGCAGGAGCAAACAGGGGGTGAGAAACACCATATATTTT.

The CDR3 loop reads CASSLLALRGDTQYF. The CDR3 DNA is TGTGCCAGCAGCTTATTAGCTTTGAGAGGAGATACGCAGTATTTT. V usage is TRBV7-6 and J usage is TRBJ2-3; the D is unclear. CDR3 length: 15 residues. V lost 2 bases, J lost 5 bases, and 14 bases lay in between. Germline V lookup: CDR1 SGHVS, CDR2 FNYEAQ.

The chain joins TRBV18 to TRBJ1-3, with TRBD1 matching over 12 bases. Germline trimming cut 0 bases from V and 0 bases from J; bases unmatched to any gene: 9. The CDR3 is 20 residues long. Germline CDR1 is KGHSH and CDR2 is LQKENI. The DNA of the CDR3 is TGTGCCAGCTCACCACCGCTGGGACAGGGGGCTTATGGCTCTGGAAACACCATATATTTT. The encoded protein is CASSPPLGQGAYGSGNTIYF.

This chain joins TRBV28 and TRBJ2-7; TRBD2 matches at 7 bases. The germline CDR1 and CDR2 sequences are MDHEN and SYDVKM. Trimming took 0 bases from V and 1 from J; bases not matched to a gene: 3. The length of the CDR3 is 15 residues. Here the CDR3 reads CASSLWGEGSYEQYF. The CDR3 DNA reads TGTGCCAGCAGTTTATGGGGGGAGGGATCCTACGAGCAGTACTTC.

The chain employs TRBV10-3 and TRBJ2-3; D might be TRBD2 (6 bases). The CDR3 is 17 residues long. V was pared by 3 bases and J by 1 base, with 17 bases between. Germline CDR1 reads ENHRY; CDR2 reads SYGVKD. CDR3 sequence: CAISEPPGERGTDTQYF. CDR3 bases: TGTGCCATCAGTGAACCACCTGGGGAGCGGGGCACAGATACGCAGTATTTT.

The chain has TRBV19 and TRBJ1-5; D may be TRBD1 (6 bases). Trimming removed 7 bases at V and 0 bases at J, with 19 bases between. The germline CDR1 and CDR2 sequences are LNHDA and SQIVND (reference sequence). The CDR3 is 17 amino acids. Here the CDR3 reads CASTPLGTPYSNQPQHF. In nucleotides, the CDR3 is TGTGCCAGTACTCCCCTAGGGACACCTTATAGCAATCAGCCCCAGCATTTT.

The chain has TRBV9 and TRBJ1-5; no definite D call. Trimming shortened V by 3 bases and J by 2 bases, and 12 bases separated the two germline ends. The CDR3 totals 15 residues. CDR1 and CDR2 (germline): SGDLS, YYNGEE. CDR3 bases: TGTGCCAGCAGCGGGGGTGTGGGAGGCAATCAGCCCCAGCATTTT. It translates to CASSGGVGGNQPQHF.